This T cell receptor (beta chain) is drawn from a study of Ad26.COV2.S vaccination and SARS-CoV-2 variants. The study's findings and limits: Across vaccine and placebo recipients, the breadth of non-spike TCRs was similar.

Assay: immunoSEQ multiplex PCR; the TCRdb copy retains only in-frame clones and omits some. The data contain approximately 420,000 clones, 75% to 90% of them singletons. This clone was seen once. Its target is not known. This sample includes further DNA sequences coding for the same CDR3. The germline CDR1 and CDR2 sequences are SGHRS and YFSETQ. The CDR3 runs to 14 residues. J gave up 2 bases and V 0 bases, and 2 bases lay outside the gene matches. This sample's treatment: 15 to 20 received Ad26.COV2.S at low or high dose, single or two shots; about five received placebo; per-sample allocation not given. Each sample was drawn 63 days after the first injection (of vaccine or placebo). The study used a vaccine consisting of an Ad26 vector that expressed Wuhan-strain SARS-CoV-2 spike.

This clonotype was obtained from a person aged 18-60 years who received the Ad26.COV2.S COVID-19 vaccine or a placebo. The chain joins TRBV5-1 to TRBJ2-7, with TRBD2 matching 7 bases. The material was peripheral blood, obtained in a trial of Ad26.COV2.S vaccine versus placebo. The chain's CDR3 is CASSLVRGAYEQYF. The CDR3 nucleotides are TGCGCCAGCAGCTTGGTACGGGGGGCCTACGAGCAGTACTTC.